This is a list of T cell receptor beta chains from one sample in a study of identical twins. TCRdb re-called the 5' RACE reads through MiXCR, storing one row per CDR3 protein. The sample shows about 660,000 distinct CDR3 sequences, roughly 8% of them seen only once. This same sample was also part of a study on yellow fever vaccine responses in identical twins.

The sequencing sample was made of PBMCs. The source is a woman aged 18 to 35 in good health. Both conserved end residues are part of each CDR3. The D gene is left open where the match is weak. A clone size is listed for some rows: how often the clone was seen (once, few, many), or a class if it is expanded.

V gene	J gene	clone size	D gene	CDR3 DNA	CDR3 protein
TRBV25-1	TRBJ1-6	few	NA	TGTGCCAGCAGTGAATTTTGGGATTCACCCCTCCACTTT	CASSEFWDSPLHF
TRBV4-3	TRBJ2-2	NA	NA	TGCGCCAGCAGCCAAGATCACAGGGTCCTAGGGGAGCTGTTTTTT	CASSQDHRVLGELFF
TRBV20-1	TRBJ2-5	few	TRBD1	TGCAGTGCTAGAGTTCCAGGGGGCAGGGAGACCCAGTACTTC	CSARVPGGRETQYF
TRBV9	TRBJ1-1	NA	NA	TGTGCCAGCGGAGAGACGGACACTGAAGCTTTCTTT	CASGETDTEAFF
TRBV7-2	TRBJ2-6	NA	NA	TGTGCCAGCAGCTTAGCACCGATCTCTGGGGCCAACGTCCTGACTTTC	CASSLAPISGANVLTF
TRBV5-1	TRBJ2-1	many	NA	TGCGCCAGCAGTCCGTTCCCAGGGAATGAGCAGTTCTTC	CASSPFPGNEQFF
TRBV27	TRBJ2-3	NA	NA	TGTGCCAGCAGTTTATCAATGAGTAAAGGGGCAGATACGCAGTATTTT	CASSLSMSKGADTQYF
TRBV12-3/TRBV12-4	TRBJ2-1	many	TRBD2	TGTGCCAGCAGTTTAGCTGCGGGAGGGAACAATGAGCAGTTCTTC	CASSLAAGGNNEQFF
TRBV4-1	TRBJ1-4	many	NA	TGCGCCAGCAGCCAAGTTAGGATCCTTCGAACTAATGAAAAACTGTTTTTT	CASSQVRILRTNEKLFF
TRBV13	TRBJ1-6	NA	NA	TGTGCCAGCAGCACCGGGAAACCGACTCATAATTCACCCCTCCACTTT	CASSTGKPTHNSPLHF
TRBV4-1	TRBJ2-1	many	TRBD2	TGCGCCAGCAGAAAAGGGCTAGCGGGAGTCGACAATGAGCAGTTCTTC	CASRKGLAGVDNEQFF
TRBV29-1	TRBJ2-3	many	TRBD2	TGCAGCGTTGAACCAAGCGGGGCTAGCACAGATACGCAGTATTTT	CSVEPSGASTDTQYF
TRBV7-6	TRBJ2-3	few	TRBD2	TGTGCCAGCAGCTCCGAACTAGCGGGAGTAACAGATACGCAGTATTTT	CASSSELAGVTDTQYF
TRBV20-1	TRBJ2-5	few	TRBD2	TGCAGTGCGTGGACTAGCGTAGAGACCCAGTACTTC	CSAWTSVETQYF
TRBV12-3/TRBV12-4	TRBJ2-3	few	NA	TGTGCCAGCAGTTCAATCTTGGATACGCAGTATTTT	CASSSILDTQYF
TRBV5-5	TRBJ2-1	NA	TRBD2	TGTGCCAGCAGCTTGCTAGCGGGCAGCGCGTCCTACAATGAGCAGTTCTTC	CASSLLAGSASYNEQFF
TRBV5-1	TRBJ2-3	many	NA	TGCGCCAGCAGCTTGGGTACTACTAGGTTGCGCGCAGATACGCAGTATTTT	CASSLGTTRLRADTQYF
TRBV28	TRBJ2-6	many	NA	TGTGCCAGCAGTTTTGCACTAGCTGGGGCCAACGTCCTGACTTTC	CASSFALAGANVLTF
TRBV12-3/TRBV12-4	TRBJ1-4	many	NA	TGTGCCAGCAGTTTTTGGGTTAGGGGGGCAACGACAAAAAAACTGTTTTTT	CASSFWVRGATTKKLFF
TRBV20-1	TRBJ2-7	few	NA	TGCAGTGCTAGAGATGGCGGCCTCTCCTACGAGCAGTACTTC	CSARDGGLSYEQYF
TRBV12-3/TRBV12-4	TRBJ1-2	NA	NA	TGTGCCAGCAGTTTCCAGGGTCTCTATGGCTACACCTTC	CASSFQGLYGYTF
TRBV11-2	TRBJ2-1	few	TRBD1	TGTGCCAGCAGCTTAGAAGCCCGGGACAGCGGCAATGAGCAGTTCTTC	CASSLEARDSGNEQFF
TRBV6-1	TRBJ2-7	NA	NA	TGTGCCAGCAGGCAGACAGACAAGAGCTCCTACGAGCAGTACTTC	CASRQTDKSSYEQYF
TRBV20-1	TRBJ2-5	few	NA	TGCAGTGCTAGGAGCGGCGGTCAAGAGACCCAGTACTTC	CSARSGGQETQYF
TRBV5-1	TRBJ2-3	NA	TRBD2	TGCGCCAGCTCCGTAGCGGGGGGGCAAGATACGCAGTATTTT	CASSVAGGQDTQYF
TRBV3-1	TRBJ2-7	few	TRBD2	TGTGCCAGCAGGAAGAGCGGGGGGGCCTACGAGCAGTACTTC	CASRKSGGAYEQYF
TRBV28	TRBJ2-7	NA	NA	TGTGCCAGCAGTTTATCGGCTAAATCCTACGAGCAGTACTTC	CASSLSAKSYEQYF
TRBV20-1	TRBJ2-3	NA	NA	TGCAGTGCTTCACTCAAAGGGGGGGGGAGAACAGATACGCAGTATTTT	CSASLKGGGRTDTQYF
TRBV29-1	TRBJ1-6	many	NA	TGCAGCGTTGAAGATTCGGGGAGGCTCCTCCGCTTT	CSVEDSGRLLRF
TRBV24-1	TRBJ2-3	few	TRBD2	TGTGCCACCAGTGAGAGCGGGAGCGGGGATACGCAGTATTTT	CATSESGSGDTQYF
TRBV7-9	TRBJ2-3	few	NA	TGTGCCAGCAGCATGGGACCGGGCACAGATACGCAGTATTTT	CASSMGPGTDTQYF
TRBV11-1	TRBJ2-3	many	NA	TGTGCCAGCAGCTTAGGGGCTAGCCCGACTCCTTATCCAGATACGCAGTATTTT	CASSLGASPTPYPDTQYF
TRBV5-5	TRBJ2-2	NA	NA	TGTGCCAGCAGCGTGAATCCGACCACCGGGGAGCTGTTTTTT	CASSVNPTTGELFF
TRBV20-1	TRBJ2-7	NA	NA	TGCAGTGCTAGAGCCCTGCTGAACGTTCTCGAGCAGTACTTC	CSARALLNVLEQYF
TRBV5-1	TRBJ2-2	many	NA	TGCGCCAGCAGCCCCGGGAACGACGGGGAGCTGTTTTTT	CASSPGNDGELFF
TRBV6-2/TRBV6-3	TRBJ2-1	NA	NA	TGTGCCAGCAGTCACGACCCTTACAATGAGCAGTTCTTC	CASSHDPYNEQFF
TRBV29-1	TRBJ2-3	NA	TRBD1	TGCAGCGTTGATGGGACAGGGGACCTAGATACGCAGTATTTT	CSVDGTGDLDTQYF
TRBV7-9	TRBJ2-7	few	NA	TGTGCCAGCAGCCCATACGTAAGAGGCGACGAGCAGTACTTC	CASSPYVRGDEQYF
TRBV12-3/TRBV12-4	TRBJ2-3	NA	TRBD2	TGTGCCAGCAGTTGGGGACTAGTCGGGGGGCCCACAGATACGCAGTATTTT	CASSWGLVGGPTDTQYF
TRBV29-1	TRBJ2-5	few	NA	TGCAGCTTCAGACAGGCCCCAGAGACCCAGTACTTC	CSFRQAPETQYF
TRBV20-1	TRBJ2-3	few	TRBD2	TGCAGTGCTAGAGATTACCGGACTAGCGCTACAGATACGCAGTATTTT	CSARDYRTSATDTQYF
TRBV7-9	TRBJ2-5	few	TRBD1	TGTGCCAGCAGCTTAGGACAGGGGCTTCAAGAGACCCAGTACTTC	CASSLGQGLQETQYF
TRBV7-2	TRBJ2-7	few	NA	TGTGCCAGCAGCTTAAGCGAACCGGGGGACGAGCAGTACTTC	CASSLSEPGDEQYF
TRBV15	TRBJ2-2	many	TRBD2	TGTGCCACCAGCCGGACTAGCGGGAAGAACACCGGGGAGCTGTTTTTT	CATSRTSGKNTGELFF
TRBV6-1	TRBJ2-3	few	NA	TGTGCCAGCCGGGCCGTACGCACAGATACGCAGTATTTT	CASRAVRTDTQYF
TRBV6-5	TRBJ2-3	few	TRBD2	TGTGCCAGCAGTTACGATCTAGCGGGGGGGACAGATACGCAGTATTTT	CASSYDLAGGTDTQYF
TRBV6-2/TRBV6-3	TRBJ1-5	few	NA	TGTGCCAGCATTTCTGCCTATAGCAATCAGCCCCAGCATTTT	CASISAYSNQPQHF
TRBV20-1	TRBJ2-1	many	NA	TGCAGTGCTAAATCGACTCGTCTTTACAATGAGCAGTTCTTC	CSAKSTRLYNEQFF
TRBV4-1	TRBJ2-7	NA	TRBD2	TGCGCCAGCAGCCAAGAAGAAGGGTCTAGCGGGTGGTCCTACGAGCAGTACTTC	CASSQEEGSSGWSYEQYF
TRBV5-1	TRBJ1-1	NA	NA	TGCGCCAGCAGCTTGGGCCGGAAGACAGGTGAAGCTTTCTTT	CASSLGRKTGEAFF
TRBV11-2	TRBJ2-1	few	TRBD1	TGTGCCAGCAGGCTGACAGGGGCTGGCATTAATGAGCAGTTCTTC	CASRLTGAGINEQFF
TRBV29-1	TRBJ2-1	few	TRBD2	TGCAGCGTTGAACCCCTGAGGAGCGGGGGAAACAATGAGCAGTTCTTC	CSVEPLRSGGNNEQFF
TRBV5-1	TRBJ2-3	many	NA	TGCGCCAGCAGCTTGGCGGGCAGAAACACAGATACGCAGTATTTT	CASSLAGRNTDTQYF
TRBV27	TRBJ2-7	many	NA	TGTGCCAGCAGTTTTAAGGAGGGATTCTACGAGCAGTACTTC	CASSFKEGFYEQYF
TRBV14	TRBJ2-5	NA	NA	TGTGCCAGCAGCCAACTTGGGGTTAGCGTGGGAGAGACCCAGTACTTC	CASSQLGVSVGETQYF
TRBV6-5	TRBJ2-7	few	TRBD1	TGTGCCAGCAGTTTCCCTCGCGGGACAGGGGGCTTCGAGCAGTACTTC	CASSFPRGTGGFEQYF
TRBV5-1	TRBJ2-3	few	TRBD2	TGCGCCAGCAGCTGGACTAGCGGGGGCACAGATACGCAGTATTTT	CASSWTSGGTDTQYF
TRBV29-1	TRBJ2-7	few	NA	TGCAGCGTTGTCGACGGTTCCTACGAGCAGTACTTC	CSVVDGSYEQYF
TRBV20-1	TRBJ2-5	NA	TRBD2	TGCAGTGCTAGTTGGACTAGGGTCCAAGAGACCCAGTACTTC	CSASWTRVQETQYF